A single sample is the source of the 9 T cell receptor beta chains below, sequenced in a study of T cells in Graves' hyperthyroidism and ophthalmopathy. Amplification targeted TCR beta CDR3 regions from RNA transcripts. The study used the HTBI primer set for a first-round RT-PCR of the TCR CDR3. TCRdb processed the multiplex PCR reads anew with MiXCR; each CDR3 protein has one entry. The sample lists approximately 380,000 distinct CDR3 sequences, about 19% occurring once. What was sequenced was blood. The receptors were sampled from a woman under 30 with Graves' hyperthyroidism.

This clonotype was observed many times. This chain connects TRBV27 to TRBJ2-5; 9 nucleotides line up with TRBD2. V shed 4 bases and J 6 bases; nucleotides not matched to a gene: 6. The CDR3 spans 14 residues. The germline gives CDR1 MNHEY, CDR2 SMNVEV (reference sequence). The CDR3 nucleotides read TGTGCCAGCAGTTCCCTAGCGGGGAGAAAGACCCAGTACTTC. This gives the protein CASSSLAGRKTQYF.

The chain combines TRBV6-5 with TRBJ1-1, with 11 bases fitting TRBD1. V lost 2 bases to trimming and J lost 4 bases; unmatched junction nucleotides: 3. CDR1 and CDR2 from the germline V gene are MNHEY and SVGAGI. CDR3 length: 15 amino acids. CDR3 sequence: CASSYGTGGRTEAFF. The CDR3 nucleotides are TGTGCCAGCAGTTACGGGACAGGGGGTCGCACTGAAGCTTTCTTT.

This clonotype was counted many times. The chain employs TRBV6-9 and TRBJ2-4; D not certain. The CDR3 is made up of 13 amino acids. Germline lookup yields CDR1 MNHGY and CDR2 SVAAGI. Between the trimmed V and J ends, which lost 4 bases and 8 bases, there was a span of 12 bases. This CDR3 reads CASSFGSRDIQYF. In nucleotides, the CDR3 is TGTGCCAGCAGTTTCGGCAGTAGGGACATTCAGTACTTC.

This clonotype was picked up many times. J is TRBJ2-5 and V is TRBV14, with a tentative D call TRBD2 (6 bases). V was cut by 1 base and J by 5 bases, with 17 bases left in between. The CDR3 sequence is 16 residues long. The germline V gene has CDR1 SGHDN and CDR2 FVKESK. CDR3 protein: CASSQVWRRGWETQYF. The CDR3 DNA reads as TGTGCCAGCAGCCAAGTTTGGCGGAGGGGATGGGAGACCCAGTACTTC.

The genes are TRBV24-1 and TRBJ2-5, with D perhaps TRBD1 or TRBD2 (5 bases each). Trimming left V 10 bases short and J 5 bases short, with 10 bases between. CDR1 KGHDR and CDR2 SFDVKD come from the germline V gene. CDR3 length: 11 amino acids. CDR3 protein: CATRWGETQYF. The CDR3 DNA reads as TGTGCCACAAGATGGGGGGAGACCCAGTACTTC.

This clonotype was observed at least ten times. The rearrangement links TRBV30 to TRBJ1-5; D unresolved. V was clipped by 5 bases and J by 7 bases, with 9 bases between them. Germline V gene data show CDR1 as GTSNPN and CDR2 as SVGIG (reference sequence). The length of the CDR3 is 11 residues. The CDR3 loop reads CAWGVEQPQHF. CDR3 DNA sequence: TGTGCCTGGGGAGTGGAACAGCCCCAGCATTTT. Looking up the rest from reference TRBV30 and TRBJ1-5 gives the full variable domain: SQTIHQWPATLVQPVGSPLSLECTVEGTSNPNLYWYRQAAGRGLQLLFYSVGIGQISSEVPQNLSASRPQDRQFILSSKKLLLSDSGFYLCAWGVEQPQHFGDGTRLSIL.

The chain employs TRBV19 and TRBJ1-2; D may be TRBD1 (5 bases). Trimming removed 4 bases at V and 3 bases at J, with 9 bases between. Germline assignment: CDR1 LNHDA and CDR2 SQIVND (reference sequence). This CDR3 is 13 amino acids long. CDR3 region: CASSKGNDYGYTF. The CDR3, as DNA: TGTGCCAGTAGTAAGGGGAATGACTATGGCTACACCTTC.

This clonotype has ten or more counts. This chain uses TRBV7-9 with TRBJ1-2, with TRBD1 identical over 8 bases. Trimming at V came to 3 bases and at J to 8 bases, leaving 5 bases not matched to a gene. Germline CDR1 reads SEHNR; CDR2 reads FQNEAQ (reference sequence). The CDR3 contains 13 residues. The CDR3 spells CASSLDRDRGYTF. The CDR3 DNA reads TGTGCCAGCAGCTTGGACAGGGATCGCGGCTACACCTTC.

This clonotype was counted ten times or more. The V call is TRBV27, the J call TRBJ1-5; TRBD1 agrees at 9 bases. This CDR3 is built from 18 residues. V lost 8 bases to trimming and J lost 4 bases; unmatched junction nucleotides: 18. Germline V CDR1 and CDR2: MNHEY, SMNVEV (reference sequence). The CDR3 DNA follows: TGTGCCAGCCAGTACAAATACCTTAAGACAGGGGGTAATCAGCCCCAGCATTTT. Translation gives CASQYKYLKTGGNQPQHF.